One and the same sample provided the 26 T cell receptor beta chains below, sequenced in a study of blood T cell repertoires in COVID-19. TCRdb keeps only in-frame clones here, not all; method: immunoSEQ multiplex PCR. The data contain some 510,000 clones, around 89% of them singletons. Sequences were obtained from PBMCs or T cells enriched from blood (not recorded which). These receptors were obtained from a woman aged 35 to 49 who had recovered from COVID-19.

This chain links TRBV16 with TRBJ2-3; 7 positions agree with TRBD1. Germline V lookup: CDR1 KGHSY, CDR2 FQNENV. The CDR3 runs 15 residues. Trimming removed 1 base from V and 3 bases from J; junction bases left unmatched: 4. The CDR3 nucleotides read TGTGCCAGCAGCCAATTTGACAGGGATACAGATACGCAGTATTTT. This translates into CASSQFDRDTDTQYF.

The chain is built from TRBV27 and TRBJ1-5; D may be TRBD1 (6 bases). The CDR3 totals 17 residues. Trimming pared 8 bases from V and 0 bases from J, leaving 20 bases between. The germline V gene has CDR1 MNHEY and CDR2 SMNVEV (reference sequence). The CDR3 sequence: CASRKGQGVYSNQPQHF. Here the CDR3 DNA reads TGTGCCAGCCGCAAGGGACAAGGTGTTTATAGCAATCAGCCCCAGCATTTT.

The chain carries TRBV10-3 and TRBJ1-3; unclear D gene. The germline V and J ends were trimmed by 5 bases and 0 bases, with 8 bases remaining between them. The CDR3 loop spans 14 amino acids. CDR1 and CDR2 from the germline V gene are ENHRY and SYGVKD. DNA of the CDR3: TGTGCCATCAGTCCACCGAGCTCTGGAAACACCATATATTTT. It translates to CAISPPSSGNTIYF.

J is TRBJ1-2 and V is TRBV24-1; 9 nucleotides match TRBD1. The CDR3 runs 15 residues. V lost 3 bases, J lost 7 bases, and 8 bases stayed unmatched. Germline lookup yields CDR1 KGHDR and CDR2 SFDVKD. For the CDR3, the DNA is TGTGCCACCAGTGATAGTGCGGGACAGGGTGGTGGCTACACCTTC. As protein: CATSDSAGQGGGYTF.

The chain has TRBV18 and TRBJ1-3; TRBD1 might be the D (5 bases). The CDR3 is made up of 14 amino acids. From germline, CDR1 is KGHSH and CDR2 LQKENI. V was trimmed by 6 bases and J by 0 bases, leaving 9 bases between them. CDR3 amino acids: CASSRDGSGNTIYF. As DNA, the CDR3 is TGTGCCAGCTCGCGGGACGGCTCTGGAAACACCATATATTTT.

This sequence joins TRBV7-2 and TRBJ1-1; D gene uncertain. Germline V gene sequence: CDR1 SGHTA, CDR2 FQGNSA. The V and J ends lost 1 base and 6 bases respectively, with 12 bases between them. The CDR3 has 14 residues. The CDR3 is CASSLVGRPSEAFF. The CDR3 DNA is TGTGCCAGCAGCTTAGTTGGGAGGCCATCTGAAGCTTTCTTT.

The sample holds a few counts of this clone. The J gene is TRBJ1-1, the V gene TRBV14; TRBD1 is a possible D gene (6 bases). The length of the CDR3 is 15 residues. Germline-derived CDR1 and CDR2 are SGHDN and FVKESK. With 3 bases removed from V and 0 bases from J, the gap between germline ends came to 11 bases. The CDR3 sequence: CASSQAGALNTEAFF. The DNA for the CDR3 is TGTGCCAGCAGCCAGGCAGGGGCGTTGAACACTGAAGCTTTCTTT.

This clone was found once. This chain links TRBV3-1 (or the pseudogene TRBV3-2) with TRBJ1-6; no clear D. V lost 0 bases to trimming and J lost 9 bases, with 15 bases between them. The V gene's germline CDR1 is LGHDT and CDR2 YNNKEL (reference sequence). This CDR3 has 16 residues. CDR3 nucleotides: TGTGCCAGCAGCCAAGATCTTACGGGAAGGAGTTCACCCCTCCACTTT. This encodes CASSQDLTGRSSPLHF.

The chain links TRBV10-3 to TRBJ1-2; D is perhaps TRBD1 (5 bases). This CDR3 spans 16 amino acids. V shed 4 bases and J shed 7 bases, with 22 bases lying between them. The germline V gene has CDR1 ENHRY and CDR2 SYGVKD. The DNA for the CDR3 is TGTGCCATCAGTGGGGGCAGGGAAACCAGCCGTGCTGGCTACACCTTC. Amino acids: CAISGGRETSRAGYTF.

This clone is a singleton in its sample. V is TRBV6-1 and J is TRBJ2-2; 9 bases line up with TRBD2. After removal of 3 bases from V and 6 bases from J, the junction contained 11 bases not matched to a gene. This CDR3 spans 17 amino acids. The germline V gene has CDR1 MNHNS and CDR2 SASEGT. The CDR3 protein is CASSEGDSGSYAGELFF. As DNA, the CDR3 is TGTGCCAGCAGTGAGGGGGATAGCGGGAGTTATGCCGGGGAGCTGTTTTTT.

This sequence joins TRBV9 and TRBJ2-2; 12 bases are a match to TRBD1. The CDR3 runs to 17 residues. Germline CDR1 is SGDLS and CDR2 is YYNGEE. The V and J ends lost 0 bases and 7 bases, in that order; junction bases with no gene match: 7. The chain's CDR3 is CASSVVPGTGGGGELFF. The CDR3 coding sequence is TGTGCCAGCAGCGTAGTTCCCGGGACAGGGGGCGGCGGGGAGCTGTTTTTT.

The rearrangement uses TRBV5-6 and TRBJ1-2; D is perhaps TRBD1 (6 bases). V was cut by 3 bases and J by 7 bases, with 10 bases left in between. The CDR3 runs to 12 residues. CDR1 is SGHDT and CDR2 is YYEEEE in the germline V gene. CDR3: CASSSGGAGYTF. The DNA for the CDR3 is TGTGCCAGCAGCTCCGGGGGGGCTGGCTACACCTTC. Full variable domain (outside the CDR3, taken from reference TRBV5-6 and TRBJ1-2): DAGVTQSPTHLIKTRGQQVTLRCSPKSGHDTVSWYQQALGQGPQFIFQYYEEEERQRGNFPDRFSGHQFPNYSSELNVNALLLGDSALYLCASSSGGAGYTFGSGTRLTVV.

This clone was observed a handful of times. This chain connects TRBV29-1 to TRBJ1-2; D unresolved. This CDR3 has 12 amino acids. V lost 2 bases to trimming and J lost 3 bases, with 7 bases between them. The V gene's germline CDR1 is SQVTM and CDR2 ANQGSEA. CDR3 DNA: TGCAGCGTTGAAACGGTTGACTATGGCTACACCTTC. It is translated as CSVETVDYGYTF.

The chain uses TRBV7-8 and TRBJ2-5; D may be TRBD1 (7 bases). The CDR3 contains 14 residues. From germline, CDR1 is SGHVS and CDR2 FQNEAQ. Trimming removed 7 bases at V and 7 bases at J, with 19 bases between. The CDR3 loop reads CASTPGGIEGTQYF. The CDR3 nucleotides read TGTGCCAGCACCCCAGGGGGGATCGAAGGGACCCAGTACTTC.

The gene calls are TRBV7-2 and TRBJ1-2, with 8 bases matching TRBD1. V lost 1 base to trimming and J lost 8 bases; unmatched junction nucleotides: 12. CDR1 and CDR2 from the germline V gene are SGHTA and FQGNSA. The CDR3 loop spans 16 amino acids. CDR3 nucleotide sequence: TGTGCCAGCAGCTTAGATTCTGGCAGGGGGCTGGAAGGCTACACCTTC. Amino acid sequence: CASSLDSGRGLEGYTF.

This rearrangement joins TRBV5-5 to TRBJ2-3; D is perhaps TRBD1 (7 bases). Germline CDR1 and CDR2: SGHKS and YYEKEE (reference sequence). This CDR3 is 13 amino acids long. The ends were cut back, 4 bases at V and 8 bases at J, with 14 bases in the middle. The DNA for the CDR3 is TGTGCCAGCAGCCCAACAGGGGAGGCTACGCAGTATTTT. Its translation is CASSPTGEATQYF.

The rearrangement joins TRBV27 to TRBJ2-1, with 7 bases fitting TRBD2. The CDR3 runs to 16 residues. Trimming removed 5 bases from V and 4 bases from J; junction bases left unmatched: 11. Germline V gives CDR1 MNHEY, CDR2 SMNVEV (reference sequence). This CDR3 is CASSRGSRERYNEQFF. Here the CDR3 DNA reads TGTGCCAGCAGTAGGGGTTCGCGGGAGAGGTACAATGAGCAGTTCTTC.

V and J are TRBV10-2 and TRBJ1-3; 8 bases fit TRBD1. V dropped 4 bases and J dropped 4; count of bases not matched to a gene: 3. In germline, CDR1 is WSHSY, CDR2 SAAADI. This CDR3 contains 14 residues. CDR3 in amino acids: CASSGDRRGNTIYF. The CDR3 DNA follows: TGCGCCAGCAGTGGGGACAGGAGAGGAAACACCATATATTTT.

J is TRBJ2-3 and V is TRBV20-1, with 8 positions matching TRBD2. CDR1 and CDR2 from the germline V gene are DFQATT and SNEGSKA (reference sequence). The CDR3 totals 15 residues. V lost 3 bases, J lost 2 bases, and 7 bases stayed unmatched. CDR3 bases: TGCAGTGCTAGTATACTAGCGGTCTACACAGATACGCAGTATTTT. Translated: CSASILAVYTDTQYF.

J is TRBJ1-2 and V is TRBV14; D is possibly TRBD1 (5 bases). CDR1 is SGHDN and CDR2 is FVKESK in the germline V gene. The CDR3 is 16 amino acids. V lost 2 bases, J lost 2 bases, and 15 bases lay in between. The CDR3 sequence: CASSQRHGGINYGYTF. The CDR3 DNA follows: TGTGCCAGCAGCCAAAGACACGGGGGGATCAACTATGGCTACACCTTC.

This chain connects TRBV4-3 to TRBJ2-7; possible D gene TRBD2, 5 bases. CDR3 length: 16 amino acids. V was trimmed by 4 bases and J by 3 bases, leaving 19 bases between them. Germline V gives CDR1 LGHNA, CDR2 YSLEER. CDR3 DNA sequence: TGCGCCAGCAGCCTTTCCCAGGCGAGCGGATACTACGAGCAGTACTTC. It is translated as CASSLSQASGYYEQYF.

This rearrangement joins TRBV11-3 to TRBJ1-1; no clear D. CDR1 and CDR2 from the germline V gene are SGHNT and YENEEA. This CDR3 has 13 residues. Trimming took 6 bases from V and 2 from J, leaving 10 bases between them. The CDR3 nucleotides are TGTGCCAGCAGTTTTTATAGTAACACTGAAGCTTTCTTT. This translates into CASSFYSNTEAFF. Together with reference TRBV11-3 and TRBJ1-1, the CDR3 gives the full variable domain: EAGVVQSPRYKIIEKKQPVAFWCNPISGHNTLYWYLQNLGQGPELLIRYENEEAVDDSQLPKDRFSAERLKGVDSTLKIQPAELGDSAVYLCASSFYSNTEAFFGQGTRLTVV.

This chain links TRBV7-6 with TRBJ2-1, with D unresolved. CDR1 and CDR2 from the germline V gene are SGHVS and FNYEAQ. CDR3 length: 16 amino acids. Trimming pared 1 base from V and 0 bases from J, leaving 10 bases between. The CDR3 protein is CASSLGRRGSYNEQFF. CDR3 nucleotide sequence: TGTGCCAGCAGCTTAGGTCGCCGCGGCTCCTACAATGAGCAGTTCTTC.

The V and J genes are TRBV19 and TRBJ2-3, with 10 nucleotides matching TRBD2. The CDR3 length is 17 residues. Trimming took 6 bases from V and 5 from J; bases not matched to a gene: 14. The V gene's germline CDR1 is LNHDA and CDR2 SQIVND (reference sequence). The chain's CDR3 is CASRSRAGGVEKDTQYF. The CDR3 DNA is TGTGCCAGTAGATCTAGAGCGGGAGGGGTTGAGAAAGATACGCAGTATTTT.

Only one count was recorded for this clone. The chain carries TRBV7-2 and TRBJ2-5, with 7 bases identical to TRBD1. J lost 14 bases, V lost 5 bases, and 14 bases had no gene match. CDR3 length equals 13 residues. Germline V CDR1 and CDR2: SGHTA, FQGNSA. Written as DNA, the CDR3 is TGTGCCAGCAGCCCAGGACAGGCCGCAAATATATACTTC. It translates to CASSPGQAANIYF.

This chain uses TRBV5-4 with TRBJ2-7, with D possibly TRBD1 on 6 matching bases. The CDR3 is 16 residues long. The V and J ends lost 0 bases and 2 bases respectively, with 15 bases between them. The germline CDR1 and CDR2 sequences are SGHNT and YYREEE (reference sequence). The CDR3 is CASSLALGGLAYEQYF. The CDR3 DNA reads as TGTGCCAGCAGCTTGGCCCTAGGGGGATTAGCCTACGAGCAGTACTTC.